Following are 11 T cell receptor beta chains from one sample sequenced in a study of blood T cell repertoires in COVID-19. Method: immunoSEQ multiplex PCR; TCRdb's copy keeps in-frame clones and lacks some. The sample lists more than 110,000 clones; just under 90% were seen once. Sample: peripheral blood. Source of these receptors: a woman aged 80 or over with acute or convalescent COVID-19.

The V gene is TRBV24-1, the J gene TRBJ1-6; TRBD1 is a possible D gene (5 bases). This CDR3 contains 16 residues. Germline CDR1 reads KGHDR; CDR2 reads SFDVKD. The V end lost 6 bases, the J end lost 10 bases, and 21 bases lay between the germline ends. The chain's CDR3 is CATSPPPGTERSPLHF. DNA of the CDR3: TGTGCCACCAGTCCACCGCCCGGGACTGAAAGATCACCCCTCCACTTT.

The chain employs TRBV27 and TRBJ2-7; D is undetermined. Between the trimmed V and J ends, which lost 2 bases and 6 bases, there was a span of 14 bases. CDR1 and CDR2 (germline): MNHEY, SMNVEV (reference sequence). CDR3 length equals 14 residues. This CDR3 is CASSLTQVASEQYF. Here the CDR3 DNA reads TGTGCCAGCAGTTTAACTCAGGTGGCCTCCGAGCAGTACTTC.

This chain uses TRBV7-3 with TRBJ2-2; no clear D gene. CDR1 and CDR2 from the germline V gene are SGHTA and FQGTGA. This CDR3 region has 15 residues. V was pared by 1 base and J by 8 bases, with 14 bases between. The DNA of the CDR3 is TGTGCCAGCAGCTTAAATCGGCTCGGCGGTGGGGAGCTGTTTTTT. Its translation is CASSLNRLGGGELFF.

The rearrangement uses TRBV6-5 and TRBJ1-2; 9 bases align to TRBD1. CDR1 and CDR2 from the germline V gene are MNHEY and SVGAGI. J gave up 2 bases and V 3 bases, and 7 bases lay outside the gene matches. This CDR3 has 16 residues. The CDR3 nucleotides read TGTGCCAGCAGTTATGGGGGGACAGGGAGGAACTATGGCTACACCTTC. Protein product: CASSYGGTGRNYGYTF.

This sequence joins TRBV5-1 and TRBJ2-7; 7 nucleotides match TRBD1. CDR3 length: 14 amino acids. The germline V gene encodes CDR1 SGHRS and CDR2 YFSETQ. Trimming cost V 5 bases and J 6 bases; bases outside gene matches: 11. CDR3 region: CASSRTGFGREQYF. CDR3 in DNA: TGCGCCAGCAGTCGGACAGGCTTCGGCCGCGAGCAGTACTTC.

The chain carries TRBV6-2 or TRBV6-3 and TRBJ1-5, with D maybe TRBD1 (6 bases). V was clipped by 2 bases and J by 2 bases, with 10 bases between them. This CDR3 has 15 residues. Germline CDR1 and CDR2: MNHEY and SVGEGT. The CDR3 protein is CASSYGGSGNQPQHF. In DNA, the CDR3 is TGTGCCAGCAGTTACGGGGGCTCTGGCAATCAGCCCCAGCATTTT.

The CDR3 region is CASSSYGGRNTGELFF. CDR3 in DNA: TGCGCCAGCAGCTCCTACGGGGGGAGGAACACCGGGGAGCTGTTTTTT. This chain uses TRBV5-1 with TRBJ2-2, with 7 positions matching TRBD2. CDR3 length: 16 residues. With 3 bases clipped from V and 1 base from J, the junction kept 6 bases outside the gene matches. Germline-derived CDR1 and CDR2 are SGHRS and YFSETQ.

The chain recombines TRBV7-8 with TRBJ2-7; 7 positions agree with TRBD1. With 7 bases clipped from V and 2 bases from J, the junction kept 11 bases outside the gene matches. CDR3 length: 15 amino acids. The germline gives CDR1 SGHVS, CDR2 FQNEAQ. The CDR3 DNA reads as TGTGCCAGCACCCGCCGCCAGGGGGTCACCTACGAGCAGTACTTC. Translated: CASTRRQGVTYEQYF. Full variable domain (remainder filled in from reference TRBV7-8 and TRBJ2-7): GAGVSQSPRYKVAKRGQDVALRCDPISGHVSLFWYQQALGQGPEFLTYFQNEAQLDKSGLPSDRFFAERPEGSVSTLKIQRTQQEDSAVYLCASTRRQGVTYEQYFGPGTRLTVT.

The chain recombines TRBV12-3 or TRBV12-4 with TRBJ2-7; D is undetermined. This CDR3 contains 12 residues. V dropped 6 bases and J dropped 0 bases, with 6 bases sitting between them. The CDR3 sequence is CASSPSSYEQYF. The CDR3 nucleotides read TGTGCCAGCAGCCCCAGCTCCTACGAGCAGTACTTC.

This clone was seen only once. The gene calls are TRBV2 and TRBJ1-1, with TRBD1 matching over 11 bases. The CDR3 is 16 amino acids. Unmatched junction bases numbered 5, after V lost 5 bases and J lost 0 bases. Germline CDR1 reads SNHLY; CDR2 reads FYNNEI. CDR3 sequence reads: CASSYRDRGVNTEAFF. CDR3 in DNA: TGTGCCAGCAGTTACCGGGACAGGGGGGTGAACACTGAAGCTTTCTTT.

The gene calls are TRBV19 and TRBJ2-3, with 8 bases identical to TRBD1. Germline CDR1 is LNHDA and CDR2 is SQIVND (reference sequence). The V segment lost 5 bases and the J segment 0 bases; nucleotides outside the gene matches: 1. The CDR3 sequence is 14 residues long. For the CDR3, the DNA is TGTGCCAGTAGTGGACAGGGTAGCACAGATACGCAGTATTTT. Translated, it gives CASSGQGSTDTQYF.